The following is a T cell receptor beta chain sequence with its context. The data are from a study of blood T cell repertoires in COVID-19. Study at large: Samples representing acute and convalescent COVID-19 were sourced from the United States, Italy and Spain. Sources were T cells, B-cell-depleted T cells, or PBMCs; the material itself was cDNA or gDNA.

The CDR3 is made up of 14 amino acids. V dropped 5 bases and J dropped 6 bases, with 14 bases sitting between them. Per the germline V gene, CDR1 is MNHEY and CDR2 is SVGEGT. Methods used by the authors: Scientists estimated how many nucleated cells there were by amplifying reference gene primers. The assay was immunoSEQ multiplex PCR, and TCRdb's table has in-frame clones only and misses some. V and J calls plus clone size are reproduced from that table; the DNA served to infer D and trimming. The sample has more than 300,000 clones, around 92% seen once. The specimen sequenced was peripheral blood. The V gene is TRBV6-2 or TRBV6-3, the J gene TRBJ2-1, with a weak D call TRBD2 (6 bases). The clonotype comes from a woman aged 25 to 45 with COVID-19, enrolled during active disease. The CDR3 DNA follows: TGTGCCAGCAGTGGGACGGGGGTTGCCAATGAGCAGTTCTTC. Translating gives CASSGTGVANEQFF.